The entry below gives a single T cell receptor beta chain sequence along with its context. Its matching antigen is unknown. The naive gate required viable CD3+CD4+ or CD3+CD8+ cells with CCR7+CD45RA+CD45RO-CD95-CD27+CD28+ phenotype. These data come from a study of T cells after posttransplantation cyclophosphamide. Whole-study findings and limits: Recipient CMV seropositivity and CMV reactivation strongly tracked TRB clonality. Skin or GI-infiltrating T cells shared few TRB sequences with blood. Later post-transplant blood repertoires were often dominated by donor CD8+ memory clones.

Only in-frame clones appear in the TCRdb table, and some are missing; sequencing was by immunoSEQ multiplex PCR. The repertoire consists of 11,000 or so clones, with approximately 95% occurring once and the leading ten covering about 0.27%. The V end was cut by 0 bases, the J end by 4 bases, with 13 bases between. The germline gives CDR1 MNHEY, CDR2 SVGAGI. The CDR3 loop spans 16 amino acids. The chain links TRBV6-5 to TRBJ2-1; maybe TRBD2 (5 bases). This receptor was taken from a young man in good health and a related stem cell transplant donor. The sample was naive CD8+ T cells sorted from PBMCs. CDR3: CASSYSKDSLYNEQFF. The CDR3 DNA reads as TGTGCCAGCAGTTACTCGAAGGACTCTCTATACAATGAGCAGTTCTTC.